The rows below give T cell receptor beta chains drawn from one sample of a study of blood T cell repertoires in COVID-19. Method: immunoSEQ multiplex PCR; TCRdb's copy keeps in-frame clones and lacks some. In the table there are approximately 200,000 clones, 87% of which are singletons. Sequencing was done on a sample of peripheral blood. The source of these receptors is a man aged 55-75 years who had recovered from COVID-19. Each CDR3 is given with its conserved first and last residue. D genes are given only for firm matches. Size tells how often a clone was seen (once, few, many) or the class of an expanded clone, and some rows leave it out.

CDR3 protein: CASSQSGGNQPQHF; CDR3 DNA: TGTGCCAGCAGCCAGTCAGGCGGCAATCAGCCCCAGCATTTT; clone size: -; V gene: TRBV3-1/TRBV3-2; D gene: -; J gene: TRBJ1-5
CDR3 protein: CASFGRGRFTEAFF; CDR3 DNA: TGTGCCTCGTTCGGGCGGGGGCGCTTTACTGAAGCTTTCTTT; clone size: -; V gene: TRBV30; D gene: -; J gene: TRBJ1-1
CDR3 protein: CASSKRGGPDTQYF; CDR3 DNA: TGTGCCAGCAGCAAACGAGGGGGCCCCGATACGCAGTATTTT; clone size: once; V gene: TRBV3-1/TRBV3-2; D gene: TRBD1; J gene: TRBJ2-3
CDR3 protein: CASSLVASLQQDTQYF; CDR3 DNA: TGTGCCAGCAGCTTAGTAGCATCCCTTCAACAAGATACGCAGTATTTT; clone size: -; V gene: TRBV7-2; D gene: -; J gene: TRBJ2-3
CDR3 protein: CASTLGSSYNSPLHF; CDR3 DNA: TGTGCCAGCACCCTTGGGAGCTCCTATAATTCACCCCTCCACTTT; clone size: -; V gene: TRBV27; D gene: -; J gene: TRBJ1-6
CDR3 protein: CASTALLAGGANTGELFF; CDR3 DNA: TGTGCCAGTACCGCTTTATTAGCGGGAGGGGCGAACACCGGGGAGCTGTTTTTT; clone size: many; V gene: TRBV19; D gene: TRBD2; J gene: TRBJ2-2
CDR3 protein: CASSRATDRTDTQYF; CDR3 DNA: TGTGCCAGCAGCCGTGCCACTGACAGGACAGATACGCAGTATTTT; clone size: -; V gene: TRBV7-3; D gene: -; J gene: TRBJ2-3
CDR3 protein: CASSRDRTDTQYF; CDR3 DNA: TGCGCCAGCAGCCGGGACAGGACAGATACGCAGTATTTT; clone size: -; V gene: TRBV5-1; D gene: TRBD1; J gene: TRBJ2-3
CDR3 protein: CATRGPTDTQYF; CDR3 DNA: TGTGCCACCCGGGGTCCCACAGATACGCAGTATTTT; clone size: -; V gene: TRBV24-1; D gene: -; J gene: TRBJ2-3
CDR3 protein: CASSLDFRQPQHF; CDR3 DNA: TGTGCCAGCAGCTTAGATTTCCGGCAGCCCCAGCATTTT; clone size: -; V gene: TRBV7-2; D gene: -; J gene: TRBJ1-5
CDR3 protein: CSVGSGTGELFF; CDR3 DNA: TGCAGCGTAGGCTCGGGCACCGGGGAGCTGTTTTTT; clone size: -; V gene: TRBV29-1; D gene: -; J gene: TRBJ2-2
CDR3 protein: CASSIVPQATNEKLFF; CDR3 DNA: TGTGCCAGTAGTATAGTCCCACAGGCAACTAATGAAAAACTGTTTTTT; clone size: -; V gene: TRBV19; D gene: -; J gene: TRBJ1-4
CDR3 protein: CASRGPGYEQYF; CDR3 DNA: TGTGCCAGCCGAGGGCCGGGCTACGAGCAGTACTTC; clone size: once; V gene: TRBV27; D gene: -; J gene: TRBJ2-7
CDR3 protein: CASSITTDPYEQYF; CDR3 DNA: TGTGCCAGTAGTATAACGACAGACCCCTACGAGCAGTACTTC; clone size: once; V gene: TRBV19; D gene: -; J gene: TRBJ2-7
CDR3 protein: CASSQATSGGGWKDGYTF; CDR3 DNA: TGTGCCAGCAGCCAAGCTACTTCGGGAGGGGGCTGGAAGGATGGCTACACCTTC; clone size: -; V gene: TRBV4-2; D gene: TRBD1; J gene: TRBJ1-2
CDR3 protein: CASSPQGASEKLFF; CDR3 DNA: TGTGCCAGTAGTCCCCAGGGGGCGAGTGAAAAACTGTTTTTT; clone size: -; V gene: TRBV19; D gene: TRBD1; J gene: TRBJ1-4
CDR3 protein: CATGTSGGPQETQYF; CDR3 DNA: TGTGCCACTGGGACTAGCGGGGGGCCCCAAGAGACCCAGTACTTC; clone size: -; V gene: TRBV10-3; D gene: TRBD2; J gene: TRBJ2-5
CDR3 protein: CASSWDRGRGEQYF; CDR3 DNA: TGTGCCAGCAGCTGGGACAGGGGGCGAGGGGAGCAGTACTTC; clone size: -; V gene: TRBV5-6; D gene: TRBD1; J gene: TRBJ2-7
CDR3 protein: CASTRGRFYGYTF; CDR3 DNA: TGTGCCAGCACTCGCGGCCGCTTCTATGGCTACACCTTC; clone size: -; V gene: TRBV6-5; D gene: -; J gene: TRBJ1-2
CDR3 protein: CASSSRTGGLGNTIYF; CDR3 DNA: TGCGCCAGCAGCTCGCGGACAGGGGGCCTTGGAAACACCATATATTTT; clone size: once; V gene: TRBV5-1; D gene: TRBD1; J gene: TRBJ1-3
CDR3 protein: CATRSGQGGQGGWYGYTF; CDR3 DNA: TGTGCCACCAGAAGCGGTCAGGGTGGACAGGGGGGTTGGTATGGCTACACCTTC; clone size: -; V gene: TRBV24-1; D gene: TRBD1; J gene: TRBJ1-2
CDR3 protein: CASSIPRAGGPDEQYF; CDR3 DNA: TGTGCCAGCAGTATTCCCCGGGCGGGAGGGCCTGACGAGCAGTACTTC; clone size: few; V gene: TRBV6-6; D gene: TRBD2; J gene: TRBJ2-7
CDR3 protein: CASSLVAGSSQETQYF; CDR3 DNA: TGCGCCAGCAGCTTGGTAGCGGGGAGTAGCCAAGAGACCCAGTACTTC; clone size: -; V gene: TRBV5-1; D gene: TRBD2; J gene: TRBJ2-5
CDR3 protein: CASSFTGGEQYF; CDR3 DNA: TGTGCCAGCAGCTTTACAGGTGGCGAGCAGTACTTC; clone size: -; V gene: TRBV11-3; D gene: -; J gene: TRBJ2-7
CDR3 protein: CASSVGTDNEKLFF; CDR3 DNA: TGTGCCAGCAGTGTGGGGACAGATAATGAAAAACTGTTTTTT; clone size: -; V gene: TRBV2; D gene: TRBD1; J gene: TRBJ1-4
CDR3 protein: CASSKVGTVPGDEQYF; CDR3 DNA: TGTGCCAGCAGCAAAGTTGGGACAGTACCGGGGGACGAGCAGTACTTC; clone size: -; V gene: TRBV21-1; D gene: -; J gene: TRBJ2-7
CDR3 protein: CATSHWSEDTGELFF; CDR3 DNA: TGTGCCACCAGCCATTGGTCGGAGGACACCGGGGAGCTGTTTTTT; clone size: -; V gene: TRBV15; D gene: -; J gene: TRBJ2-2
CDR3 protein: CAGGRGTDTQYF; CDR3 DNA: TGTGCCGGAGGTCGGGGCACAGATACGCAGTATTTT; clone size: -; V gene: TRBV30; D gene: -; J gene: TRBJ2-3
CDR3 protein: CASSGASGANVLTF; CDR3 DNA: TGCGCCAGCAGCGGAGCCTCTGGGGCCAACGTCCTGACTTTC; clone size: -; V gene: TRBV5-1; D gene: -; J gene: TRBJ2-6
CDR3 protein: CASSTNNYSGNTIYF; CDR3 DNA: TGTGCCAGCAGCACTAACAACTACTCTGGAAACACCATATATTTT; clone size: -; V gene: TRBV7-6; D gene: -; J gene: TRBJ1-3
CDR3 protein: CASSIPSTDTQYF; CDR3 DNA: TGTGCCAGTAGTATACCTAGTACAGATACGCAGTATTTT; clone size: -; V gene: TRBV19; D gene: -; J gene: TRBJ2-3
CDR3 protein: CASSLRFYGGANSYNEQFF; CDR3 DNA: TGTGCCAGCAGTCTTAGGTTTTATGGCGGGGCTAACTCCTACAATGAGCAGTTCTTC; clone size: -; V gene: TRBV7-6; D gene: -; J gene: TRBJ2-1
CDR3 protein: CASRYGQGENTEAFF; CDR3 DNA: TGCGCCAGCAGATACGGACAGGGAGAGAACACTGAAGCTTTCTTT; clone size: -; V gene: TRBV5-1; D gene: TRBD1; J gene: TRBJ1-1
CDR3 protein: CATSKTGGYNEQFF; CDR3 DNA: TGTGCCACCAGCAAGACAGGGGGTTACAATGAGCAGTTCTTC; clone size: -; V gene: TRBV15; D gene: TRBD1; J gene: TRBJ2-1
CDR3 protein: CASSFTRQKNTEAFF; CDR3 DNA: TGCGCCAGCAGCTTCACTCGACAGAAGAACACTGAAGCTTTCTTT; clone size: -; V gene: TRBV5-1; D gene: -; J gene: TRBJ1-1
CDR3 protein: CASSQDLTDEKLFF; CDR3 DNA: TGTGCCAGCAGCCAAGATCTTACAGATGAAAAACTGTTTTTT; clone size: -; V gene: TRBV14; D gene: -; J gene: TRBJ1-4
CDR3 protein: CASSSYTGELFF; CDR3 DNA: TGTGCCAGCAGCTCTTATACCGGGGAGCTGTTTTTT; clone size: -; V gene: TRBV7-3; D gene: -; J gene: TRBJ2-2
CDR3 protein: CASSSYRGGTEAFF; CDR3 DNA: TGTGCCAGCAGCTCCTACAGGGGTGGGACTGAAGCTTTCTTT; clone size: -; V gene: TRBV7-6; D gene: TRBD1; J gene: TRBJ1-1
CDR3 protein: CASSEGQGTNYGYTF; CDR3 DNA: TGTGCCAGCAGTGAAGGACAGGGGACTAACTATGGCTACACCTTC; clone size: -; V gene: TRBV6-1; D gene: TRBD1; J gene: TRBJ1-2
CDR3 protein: CASRLGHEQFF; CDR3 DNA: TGTGCCAGCAGACTGGGCCATGAGCAGTTCTTC; clone size: -; V gene: TRBV25-1; D gene: -; J gene: TRBJ2-1
CDR3 protein: CATRGLAGGFQETQYF; CDR3 DNA: TGTGCCACCCGGGGACTAGCGGGGGGTTTCCAAGAGACCCAGTACTTC; clone size: -; V gene: TRBV10-3; D gene: TRBD2; J gene: TRBJ2-5